Following are 26 T cell receptor beta chains from one sample sequenced in a study of T cells in Graves' hyperthyroidism and ophthalmopathy. From RNA transcripts, TCR beta CDR3 regions were amplified. Researchers ran a first-round RT-PCR on the TCR CDR3 using the HTBI primer set. TCRdb itself ran the multiplex PCR reads through MiXCR, one entry per CDR3 protein. Altogether about 840,000 distinct CDR3 sequences are present, 35% to 40% being singletons, with the ten largest covering 7.5% to 9.5%. Sequencing was performed on blood. The receptor set was obtained from a man between 18 and 35 years old with Graves' hyperthyroidism.

On this clonotype itself: A much larger clone lies one base from this, so it may be a read error. The chain joins TRBV15 to TRBJ1-2; D gene unclear. From germline, CDR1 is LNHNV and CDR2 YYDKDF (reference sequence). Trimming took off 2 bases at V and 8 bases at J, with 9 bases between the two ends. This CDR3 comprises 12 residues. Here the CDR3 reads CATSRSSWGYTF. The CDR3 bases are TGTGCCACCAGCAGATCTAGCTGGGGCTACACCTTC.

The V gene is TRBV20-1, the J gene TRBJ2-7, with 7 bases that match TRBD2. Germline CDR1 DFQATT, CDR2 SNEGSKA (reference sequence). The CDR3 runs to 15 residues. The V gene end was trimmed by 3 bases and the J gene end by 2 bases; junction bases not matched to a gene: 10. The CDR3 protein is CSASPQRGPPYEQYF. DNA of the CDR3: TGCAGTGCTAGTCCCCAGCGGGGCCCCCCCTACGAGCAGTACTTC.

The rearrangement links TRBV4-1 to TRBJ2-7; 8 bases are a match to TRBD2. The CDR3 sequence is 16 residues long. From germline, CDR1 is MGHRA and CDR2 YSYEKL. V gave up 8 bases and J gave up 3 bases; unmatched junction bases: 15. This CDR3 is CASQPSGAGDLYEQYF. The DNA of the CDR3 is TGCGCCAGCCAGCCAAGCGGAGCGGGGGATCTCTACGAGCAGTACTTC.

The gene calls are TRBV7-2 and TRBJ2-7; D may be TRBD2 (6 bases). The CDR3 extends over 14 amino acids. V was clipped by 4 bases and J by 3 bases, with 13 bases between them. CDR1 and CDR2 (germline): SGHTA, FQGNSA. CDR3 sequence: CASSSVAGLYEQYF. DNA for the CDR3: TGTGCCAGCAGCTCAGTCGCGGGACTCTACGAGCAGTACTTC.

The chain combines TRBV7-9 with TRBJ2-5; 8 nucleotides line up with TRBD1. CDR3 length: 15 amino acids. Germline CDR1 and CDR2: SEHNR and FQNEAQ (reference sequence). After removal of 5 bases from V and 9 bases from J, the junction contained 14 bases not matched to a gene. The CDR3 coding sequence is TGTGCCAGCAGCGCCGACAGGGGAAGCAATCAGCCCCAGTACTTC. Translated: CASSADRGSNQPQYF. Supplemented by reference TRBV7-9 and TRBJ2-5, the full variable domain reads DTGVSQNPRHKITKRGQNVTFRCDPISEHNRLYWYRQTLGQGPEFLTYFQNEAQLEKSRLLSDRFSAERPKGSFSTLEIQRTEQGDSAMYLCASSADRGSNQPQYFGPGTRLLVL.

The table lists this clonotype with a few counts. The chain uses TRBV11-2 and TRBJ2-7; no clear D. The CDR3 length is 12 residues. The V end lost 7 bases, the J end lost 2 bases, and 9 bases lay between the germline ends. Per the germline V gene, CDR1 is SGHAT and CDR2 is FQNNGV. CDR3 nucleotides: TGTGCCAGCACAAGGAGCACCTACGAGCAGTACTTC. It encodes CASTRSTYEQYF. The entire variable domain, with the rest obtained from reference TRBV11-2 and TRBJ2-7, is as follows: EAGVAQSPRYKIIEKRQSVAFWCNPISGHATLYWYQQILGQGPKLLIQFQNNGVVDDSQLPKDRFSAERLKGVDSTLKIQPAKLEDSAVYLCASTRSTYEQYFGPGTRLTVT.

The chain carries TRBV4-1 and TRBJ2-7, with TRBD1 matching over 8 bases. Germline values: CDR1 MGHRA, CDR2 YSYEKL. V trimming: 0 bases; J trimming: 0 bases; junction bases outside the gene matches: 1. This CDR3 is built from 15 residues. The DNA of the CDR3 is TGCGCCAGCAGCCAAGAAGGGACAGGCTCCTACGAGCAGTACTTC. This gives the protein CASSQEGTGSYEQYF.

This clonotype was seen ten or more times. The chain links TRBV7-9 to TRBJ1-2, with TRBD1 matching over 7 bases. CDR1 is SEHNR, CDR2 FQNEAQ, per germline (reference sequence). CDR3 size: 13 residues. V shed 5 bases and J 6 bases; nucleotides not matched to a gene: 6. The CDR3: CASSATGVDGYTF. The CDR3 DNA reads TGTGCCAGCAGCGCCACAGGGGTGGATGGCTACACCTTC.

The chain has TRBV4-2 and TRBJ2-5; TRBD2 matches 10 bases. The CDR3 covers 15 residues. Per germline, CDR1 LGHNA and CDR2 YNFKEQ. V lost 4 bases, J lost 5 bases, and 7 bases stayed unmatched. CDR3 loop: CASSRTSGASETQYF. In DNA form, the CDR3 reads TGTGCCAGCAGCCGGACTAGCGGAGCCAGTGAGACCCAGTACTTC.

This clonotype came up once. This may arise from a read error, as a much more abundant clone is one base away. V usage is TRBV7-2 and J usage is TRBJ2-5; D gene ambiguous. This CDR3 spans 14 amino acids. Germline V gives CDR1 SGHTA, CDR2 FQGNSA. The CDR3 nucleotides are TGTGCCAGCAGCCACGGGTCACCGCAAGAGGCCCAGTACTTC. Translation: CASSHGSPQEAQYF. Using reference TRBV7-2 and TRBJ2-5 for the parts outside the CDR3, the full variable domain is GAGVSQSPSNKVTEKGKDVELRCDPISGHTALYWYRQSLGQGLEFLIYFQGNSAPDKSGLPSDRFSAERTGGSVSTLTIQRTQQEDSAVYLCASSHGSPQEAQYFGPGTRLLVL.

This clonotype was seen many times. The V and J genes are TRBV19 and TRBJ1-1; tentative D call: TRBD1 (5 bases). The ends were cut back, 2 bases at V and 6 bases at J, with 16 bases in the middle. This CDR3 contains 15 residues. Germline V gene sequence: CDR1 LNHDA, CDR2 SQIVND (reference sequence). The CDR3 nucleotides are TGTGCCAGTAGTATAAACTCAGGGACTGTCTCTGAAGCTTTCTTT. Protein: CASSINSGTVSEAFF.

Only a few counts were recorded for this clonotype. The CDR3 loop is CASSIDPRFEAFF. The CDR3 DNA is TGTGCCAGTAGTATTGATCCCCGCTTTGAAGCTTTCTTT. This rearrangement joins TRBV19 to TRBJ1-1, with D uncertain. Germline V lookup: CDR1 LNHDA, CDR2 SQIVND (reference sequence). This CDR3 comprises 13 residues. The V gene lost 3 bases and the J gene lost 7 bases, with 12 bases spanning the gap.

As regards this clonotype: One end of the junction fails to match germline, which may point to a read error. This chain connects TRBV10-3 to TRBJ1-5, with D possibly matching TRBD1 (5 bases). The CDR3 contains 15 residues. The germline gives CDR1 ENHRY, CDR2 SYGVKD. The CDR3 DNA follows: TGTGCCATCAGTGCGGAGTTACCGGCAGGGCGGCCCCATCATTTT. Encoded protein: CAISAELPAGRPHHF.

The V and J genes are TRBV5-1 and TRBJ1-5; D is perhaps TRBD1 (5 bases). Trimming shortened V by 4 bases and J by 5 bases, and 16 bases separated the two germline ends. The CDR3 is 15 amino acids. Per the germline V gene, CDR1 is SGHRS and CDR2 is YFSETQ. CDR3: CASSPGHASDQPQHF. Here the CDR3 DNA reads TGCGCCAGCAGCCCAGGACATGCGTCAGATCAGCCCCAGCATTTT. The entire variable domain, with the rest obtained from reference TRBV5-1 and TRBJ1-5, is as follows: KAGVTQTPRYLIKTRGQQVTLSCSPISGHRSVSWYQQTPGQGLQFLFEYFSETQRNKGNFPGRFSGRQFSNSRSEMNVSTLELGDSALYLCASSPGHASDQPQHFGDGTRLSIL.

This clonotype was seen ten or more times. This rearrangement joins TRBV12-5 to TRBJ1-1; no firm D call. The germline CDR1 and CDR2 sequences are LGHNT and FRNRAP. The CDR3 totals 13 residues. V was pared by 6 bases and J by 1 base, with 9 bases between. In DNA, the CDR3 is TGTGCTAGTGGACGGACCAGGAACACTGAAGCTTTCTTT. Its translation: CASGRTRNTEAFF. The full variable domain, completed using reference TRBV12-5 and TRBJ1-1, is DARVTQTPRHKVTEMGQEVTMRCQPILGHNTVFWYRQTMMQGLELLAYFRNRAPLDDSGMPKDRFSAEMPDATLATLKIQPSEPRDSAVYFCASGRTRNTEAFFGQGTRLTVV.

This clonotype was found once. The V call is TRBV6-5, the J call TRBJ1-6, with 9 bases that match TRBD1. The CDR3 loop spans 16 amino acids. V lost 4 bases and J lost 9; bases outside the gene matches: 10. Germline CDR1 reads MNHEY; CDR2 reads SVGAGI. The CDR3 sequence is CASSSDIDRGGSPLHF. In DNA form, the CDR3 reads TGTGCCAGCAGTTCTGATATCGACAGGGGGGGTTCACCCCTCCACTTT.

The chain has TRBV12-3 or TRBV12-4 and TRBJ2-2; D gene ambiguous. This CDR3 contains 17 residues. Trimming took off 3 bases at V and 1 base at J, with 15 bases between the two ends. The CDR3 DNA reads as TGTGCCAGCAGTTTCGGAGCCTGGGGTCGGAACACCGGGGAGCTGTTTTTT. Translating gives CASSFGAWGRNTGELFF.

The chain combines TRBV7-9 with TRBJ2-5; 7 bases match TRBD2. This CDR3 comprises 14 residues. Per germline, CDR1 SEHNR and CDR2 FQNEAQ (reference sequence). Losses at the gene ends were 4 bases for V and 2 bases for J; bases not matched to a gene: 4. The DNA of the CDR3 is TGTGCCAGCAGCTGGGGGGGGGAACAAGAGACCCAGTACTTC. Protein product: CASSWGGEQETQYF.

V is TRBV20-1 and J is TRBJ1-1, with no clear D. From germline, CDR1 is DFQATT and CDR2 SNEGSKA (reference sequence). V lost 3 bases to trimming and J lost 8 bases, with 16 bases between them. The CDR3 loop spans 13 amino acids. CDR3 bases: TGCAGTGCTAGGGATTTGTACTACGAGGAAGCTTTCTTT. Its translation is CSARDLYYEEAFF.

The chain employs TRBV7-3 and TRBJ1-1; 9 bases are a match to TRBD1. Germline CDR1 reads SGHTA; CDR2 reads FQGTGA. The CDR3 spans 16 residues. Losses at the gene ends were 7 bases for V and 7 bases for J; bases not matched to a gene: 16. CDR3 nucleotides: TGTGCCAGCACCCTCCTCACCGGGACAGGGAAGGGTGAAGCTTTCTTT. Translated, it gives CASTLLTGTGKGEAFF.

The V call is TRBV15, the J call TRBJ2-5; 9 nucleotides align to TRBD2. V gave up 5 bases and J gave up 5 bases; unmatched junction bases: 12. Germline V gives CDR1 LNHNV, CDR2 YYDKDF (reference sequence). CDR3 length: 16 residues. CDR3 in amino acids: CATSPTSGESRETQYF. CDR3 nucleotide sequence: TGTGCCACCAGCCCGACTAGCGGAGAGTCACGGGAGACCCAGTACTTC.

The chain combines TRBV19 with TRBJ1-4; D unresolved. V lost 6 bases and J 0 bases, leaving 26 bases between the germline ends. This CDR3 is built from 20 residues. The V gene's germline CDR1 is LNHDA and CDR2 SQIVND (reference sequence). The CDR3 loop reads CASSPVGVRASGATNEKLFF. In DNA form, the CDR3 reads TGTGCCAGTAGCCCTGTCGGAGTGCGGGCGAGCGGGGCAACTAATGAAAAACTGTTTTTT.

This chain joins TRBV6-5 and TRBJ2-7, with 8 bases aligning to TRBD1. This CDR3 comprises 13 residues. The junction had 11 bases not matched to a gene; V was cut back by 10 bases and J by 6 bases. Germline lookup yields CDR1 MNHEY and CDR2 SVGAGI. CDR3 nucleotide sequence: TGTGCCATCAGACCGACAGGGGTGACCGAGCAGTACTTC. It specifies CAIRPTGVTEQYF.

The sample holds many counts of this clonotype. The V call is TRBV7-2, the J call TRBJ1-4; 9 bases match TRBD1. The CDR3 loop spans 17 amino acids. The ends lost 2 bases at V and 8 bases at J; junction bases unmatched: 12. Germline CDR1 is SGHTA and CDR2 is FQGNSA. The CDR3 protein is CASSLRALGTGYEKLFF. DNA for the CDR3: TGTGCCAGCAGCTTACGGGCCCTCGGGACAGGGTACGAAAAACTGTTTTTT.

This rearrangement joins TRBV4-3 to TRBJ2-7; the D gene is possibly TRBD1 (5 bases). CDR3 length: 15 amino acids. Trimming stripped 4 bases from V and 3 bases from J, with 16 bases between. Germline V gives CDR1 LGHNA, CDR2 YSLEER. The CDR3 DNA follows: TGCGCCAGCAGCCTTAGACCAGGGTCACTCTACGAGCAGTACTTC. It encodes CASSLRPGSLYEQYF.

This sequence joins TRBV7-9 and TRBJ1-1; D uncertain. The CDR3 extends over 16 amino acids. Trimming removed 2 bases at V and 0 bases at J, with 13 bases between. CDR1 is SEHNR and CDR2 is FQNEAQ in the germline V gene (reference sequence). CDR3 sequence reads: CASSLFRDLMNTEAFF. CDR3 nucleotides: TGTGCCAGCAGCTTATTTCGGGATTTGATGAACACTGAAGCTTTCTTT. The variable domain in full, with the rest retrieved from reference TRBV7-9 and TRBJ1-1, is DTGVSQNPRHKITKRGQNVTFRCDPISEHNRLYWYRQTLGQGPEFLTYFQNEAQLEKSRLLSDRFSAERPKGSFSTLEIQRTEQGDSAMYLCASSLFRDLMNTEAFFGQGTRLTVV.